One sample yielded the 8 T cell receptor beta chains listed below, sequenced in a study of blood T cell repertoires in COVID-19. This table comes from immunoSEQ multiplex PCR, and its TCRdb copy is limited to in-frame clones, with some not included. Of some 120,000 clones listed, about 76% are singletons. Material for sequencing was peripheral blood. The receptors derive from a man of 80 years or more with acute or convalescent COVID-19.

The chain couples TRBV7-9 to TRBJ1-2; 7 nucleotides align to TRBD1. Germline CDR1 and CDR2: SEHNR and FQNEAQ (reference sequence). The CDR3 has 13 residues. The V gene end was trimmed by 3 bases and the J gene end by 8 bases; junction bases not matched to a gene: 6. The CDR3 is CASSLLGGEGYTF. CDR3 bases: TGTGCCAGCAGCTTGCTAGGGGGCGAGGGCTACACCTTC.

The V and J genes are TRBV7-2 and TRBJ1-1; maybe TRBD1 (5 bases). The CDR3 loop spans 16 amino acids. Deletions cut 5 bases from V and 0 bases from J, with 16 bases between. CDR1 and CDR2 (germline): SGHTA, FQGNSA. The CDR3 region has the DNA TGTGCCAGCAGCACACAATCAGGGACTCTGAACACTGAAGCTTTCTTT. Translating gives CASSTQSGTLNTEAFF.

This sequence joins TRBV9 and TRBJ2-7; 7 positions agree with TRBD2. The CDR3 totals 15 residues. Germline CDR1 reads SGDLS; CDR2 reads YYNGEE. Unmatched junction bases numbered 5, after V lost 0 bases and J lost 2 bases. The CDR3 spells CASSVGAGETYEQYF. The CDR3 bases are TGTGCCAGCAGCGTAGGGGCGGGGGAGACCTACGAGCAGTACTTC.

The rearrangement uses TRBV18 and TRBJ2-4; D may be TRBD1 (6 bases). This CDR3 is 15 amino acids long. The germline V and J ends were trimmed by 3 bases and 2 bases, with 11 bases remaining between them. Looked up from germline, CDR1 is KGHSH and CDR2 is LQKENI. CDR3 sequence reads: CASSPTTGPKNIQYF. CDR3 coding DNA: TGTGCCAGCTCACCGACAACAGGGCCCAAAAACATTCAGTACTTC.

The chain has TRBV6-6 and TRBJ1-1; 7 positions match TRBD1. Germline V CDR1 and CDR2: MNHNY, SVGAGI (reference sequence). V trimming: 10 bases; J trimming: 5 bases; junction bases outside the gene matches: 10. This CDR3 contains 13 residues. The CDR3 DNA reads TGTGCCACCAGGGGGAGCATTGCGACTGAAGCTTTCTTT. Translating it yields CATRGSIATEAFF.

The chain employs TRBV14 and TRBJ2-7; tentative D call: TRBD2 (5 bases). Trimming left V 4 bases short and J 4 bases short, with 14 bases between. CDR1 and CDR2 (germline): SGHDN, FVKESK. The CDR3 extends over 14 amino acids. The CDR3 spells CASSRGPSGYEQYF. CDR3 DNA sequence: TGTGCCAGCAGCCGCGGCCCCTCGGGGTACGAGCAGTACTTC.

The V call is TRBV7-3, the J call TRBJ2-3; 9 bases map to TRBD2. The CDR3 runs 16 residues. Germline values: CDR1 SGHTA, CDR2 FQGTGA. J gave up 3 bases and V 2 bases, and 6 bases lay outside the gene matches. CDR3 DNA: TGTGCCAGCAGCTTAGCAGCGGGGGGACAAACAGATACGCAGTATTTT. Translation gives CASSLAAGGQTDTQYF.

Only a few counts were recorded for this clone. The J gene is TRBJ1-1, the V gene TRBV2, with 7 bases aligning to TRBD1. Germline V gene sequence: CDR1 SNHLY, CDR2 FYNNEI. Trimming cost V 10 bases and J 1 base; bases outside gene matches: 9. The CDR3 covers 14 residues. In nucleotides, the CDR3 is TGTGCCACCACCGGGACAGCTAAGAACACTGAAGCTTTCTTT. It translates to CATTGTAKNTEAFF.